This passage covers 9 T cell receptor beta chains from one sample sequenced in a study of blood T cell repertoires in COVID-19. The method was immunoSEQ multiplex PCR; TCRdb's version includes in-frame clones alone and lacks a portion of them. In the table there are hundreds of thousands of clones, around nine tenths of which are singletons. Specimen: peripheral blood. These receptors originate from a woman in her fifties or sixties who had recovered from COVID-19.

This chain connects TRBV9 to TRBJ2-7; TRBD1 aligns across 7 bases. The CDR3 is 15 residues long. V was clipped by 3 bases and J by 4 bases; unmatched bases: 10. Germline V CDR1 and CDR2: SGDLS, YYNGEE. The DNA for the CDR3 is TGTGCCAGCAGCGCTACAGGGGATCTCGGTTACGAGCAGTACTTC. Its translation: CASSATGDLGYEQYF.

This clone has a single count. The chain uses TRBV20-1 and TRBJ1-2; D is unresolved. Trimming took off 2 bases at V and 5 bases at J, with 6 bases between the two ends. Germline CDR1 is DFQATT and CDR2 is SNEGSKA (reference sequence). The length of the CDR3 is 11 residues. The CDR3 DNA follows: TGCAGTGCTAGACCCGGTTATGGCTACACCTTC. It specifies CSARPGYGYTF.

This chain links TRBV7-6 with TRBJ1-6; D is ambiguous. V lost 1 base to trimming and J lost 0 bases, with 13 bases between them. This CDR3 comprises 18 residues. Per germline, CDR1 SGHVS and CDR2 FNYEAQ. CDR3: CASSLEVPSSSYNSPLHF. In nucleotides, the CDR3 is TGTGCCAGCAGCTTAGAGGTCCCTAGCAGCTCCTATAATTCACCCCTCCACTTT.

This sequence joins TRBV5-4 and TRBJ2-7; 13 bases align to TRBD2. The CDR3 consists of 17 residues. The V and J ends lost 4 bases and 5 bases, in that order; junction bases with no gene match: 12. CDR1 is SGHNT and CDR2 is YYREEE in the germline V gene (reference sequence). The CDR3 DNA sequence: TGTGCCAGCAGCCGGACTAGCGGGGGCTCCCTGGGGAACGAGCAGTACTTC. This gives the protein CASSRTSGGSLGNEQYF.

The chain joins TRBV10-3 to TRBJ2-2, with D possibly being TRBD1 (5 bases). Looked up from germline, CDR1 is ENHRY and CDR2 is SYGVKD. Trimming left V 6 bases short and J 7 bases short, with 12 bases between. The CDR3 runs 13 residues. The CDR3 reads CAIRAGNGGELFF. The CDR3 DNA reads as TGTGCCATCAGGGCAGGGAATGGCGGGGAGCTGTTTTTT.

The chain uses TRBV4-2 and TRBJ2-3; D might be TRBD2 (7 bases). The ends were cut back, 5 bases at V and 8 bases at J, with 26 bases in the middle. This CDR3 contains 17 residues. Germline CDR1 reads LGHNA; CDR2 reads YNFKEQ. This chain's CDR3 is CASSSTRGLREGGTQYF. The CDR3, as DNA: TGTGCCAGCAGCTCAACCCGGGGCCTCAGGGAGGGGGGTACGCAGTATTTT.

The chain combines TRBV6-2 or TRBV6-3 with TRBJ2-5; no reliable D call. The V gene's germline CDR1 is MNHEY and CDR2 SVGEGT. The CDR3 is made up of 12 amino acids. V gave up 5 bases and J gave up 5 bases, with 9 bases separating them. The CDR3 here is CASSRSGETQYF. The CDR3 DNA reads TGTGCCAGCAGTCGATCCGGGGAGACCCAGTACTTC.

CDR3: CAISEAGFYQPQHF. The CDR3 DNA reads as TGTGCCATCAGTGAGGCAGGGTTTTATCAGCCCCAGCATTTT. The rearrangement links TRBV10-3 to TRBJ1-5, with D possibly being TRBD1 (5 bases). Germline assignment: CDR1 ENHRY and CDR2 SYGVKD. CDR3 length equals 14 residues. V was trimmed by 2 bases and J by 5 bases, leaving 10 bases between them.

The V call is TRBV11-2, the J call TRBJ1-3, with TRBD1 matching over 8 bases. Per germline, CDR1 SGHAT and CDR2 FQNNGV. V trimming: 5 bases; J trimming: 4 bases; junction bases outside the gene matches: 7. This CDR3 comprises 15 residues. The CDR3 here is CASSAGGARGNTIYF. The CDR3 DNA reads as TGTGCCAGCAGCGCAGGGGGCGCGAGGGGAAACACCATATATTTT.